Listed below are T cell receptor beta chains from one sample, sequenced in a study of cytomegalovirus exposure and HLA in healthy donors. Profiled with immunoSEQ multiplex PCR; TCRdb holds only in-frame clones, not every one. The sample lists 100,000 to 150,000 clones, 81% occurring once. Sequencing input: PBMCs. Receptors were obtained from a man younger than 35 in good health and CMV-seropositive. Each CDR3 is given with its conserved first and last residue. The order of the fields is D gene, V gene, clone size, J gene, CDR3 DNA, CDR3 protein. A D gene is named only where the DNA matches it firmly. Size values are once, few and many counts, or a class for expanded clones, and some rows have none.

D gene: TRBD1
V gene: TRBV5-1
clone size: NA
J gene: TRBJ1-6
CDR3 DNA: TGCGCCAGCAGCTTGATCGGGACAGCAAGCTCCTATAATTCACCCCTCCACTTT
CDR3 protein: CASSLIGTASSYNSPLHF

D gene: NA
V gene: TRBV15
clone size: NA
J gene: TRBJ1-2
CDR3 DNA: TGTGCCACCAGCAGAGAAGGGCAGGCGGGCCCCATCTATGGCTACACCTTC
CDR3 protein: CATSREGQAGPIYGYTF

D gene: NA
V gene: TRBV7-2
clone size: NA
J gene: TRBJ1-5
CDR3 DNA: TGTGCCAGCAGCTTATCGAATCAGCCCCAGCATTTT
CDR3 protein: CASSLSNQPQHF

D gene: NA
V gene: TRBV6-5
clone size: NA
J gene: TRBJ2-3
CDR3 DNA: TGTGCCAGCAGTTACTCGAGAGATACAGATACGCAGTATTTT
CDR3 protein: CASSYSRDTDTQYF

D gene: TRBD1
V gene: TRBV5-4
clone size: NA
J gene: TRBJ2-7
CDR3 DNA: TGTGCCAGCAGTCGACAGGGCCCCTACGAGCAGTACTTC
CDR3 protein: CASSRQGPYEQYF

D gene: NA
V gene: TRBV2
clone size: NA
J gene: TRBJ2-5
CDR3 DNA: TGTGCCAGCAGAAGACTGGGTGAGACCCAGTACTTC
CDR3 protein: CASRRLGETQYF

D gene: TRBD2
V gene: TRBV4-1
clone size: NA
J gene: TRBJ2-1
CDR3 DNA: TGCGCCAGCAGCCAAGATATCCGGGGGGAGTACAATGAGCAGTTCTTC
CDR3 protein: CASSQDIRGEYNEQFF

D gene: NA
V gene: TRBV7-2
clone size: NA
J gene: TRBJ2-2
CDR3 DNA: TGTGCCAGCAGCTTTAGGGGTCAGGCGAACACCGGGGAGCTGTTTTTT
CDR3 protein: CASSFRGQANTGELFF

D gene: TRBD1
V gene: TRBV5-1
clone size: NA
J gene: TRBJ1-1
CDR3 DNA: TGCGCCAGCAGCTCCCCCCCCCGGCAAGGGAAGACAGGGGGCATAGGCACTGAAGCTTTCTTT
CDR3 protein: CASSSPPRQGKTGGIGTEAFF

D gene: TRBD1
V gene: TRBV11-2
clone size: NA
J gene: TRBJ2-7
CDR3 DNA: TGTGCCAGCAGCTTAGAGGACAGGGTAGGAGTCTACGAGCAGTACTTC
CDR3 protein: CASSLEDRVGVYEQYF

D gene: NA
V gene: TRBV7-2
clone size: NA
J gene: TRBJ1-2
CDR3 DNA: TGTGCCAGCAGCCCTCGATCCACTTCGTATGGCTACACCTTC
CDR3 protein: CASSPRSTSYGYTF

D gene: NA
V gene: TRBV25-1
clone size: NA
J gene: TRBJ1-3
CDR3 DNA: TGTGCCAGCAGCGACTTCGGAAACACCATATATTTT
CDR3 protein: CASSDFGNTIYF

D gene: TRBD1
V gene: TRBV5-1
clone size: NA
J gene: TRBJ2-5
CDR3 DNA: TGCGCCAGCAGCTTGCCTCTTTTGGACAGGGGAGAGGAGACCCAGTACTTC
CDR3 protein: CASSLPLLDRGEETQYF

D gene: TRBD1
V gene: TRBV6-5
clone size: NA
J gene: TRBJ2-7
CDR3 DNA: TGTGCCAGCACGGGACAGGGCTCCTACGAGCAGTACTTC
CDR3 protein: CASTGQGSYEQYF

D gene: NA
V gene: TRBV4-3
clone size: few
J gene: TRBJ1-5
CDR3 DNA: TGCGCCAGCAGCCAGAGGGTTGGCAATCAGCCCCAGCATTTT
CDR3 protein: CASSQRVGNQPQHF

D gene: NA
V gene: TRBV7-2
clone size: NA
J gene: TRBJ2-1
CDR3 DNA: TGTGCCAGCAGCGGAGAAATCTACAATGAGCAGTTCTTC
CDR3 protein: CASSGEIYNEQFF

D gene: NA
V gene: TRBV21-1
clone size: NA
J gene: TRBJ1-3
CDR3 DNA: TGTGCCAGCAGCAAAGCACCAATGAGCTCTGGAAACACCATATATTTT
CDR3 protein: CASSKAPMSSGNTIYF

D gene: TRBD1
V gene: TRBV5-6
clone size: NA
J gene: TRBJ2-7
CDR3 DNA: TGTGCCAGCAGGTTACTACAGGGGAGTGTCTACGAGCAGTACTTC
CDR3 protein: CASRLLQGSVYEQYF

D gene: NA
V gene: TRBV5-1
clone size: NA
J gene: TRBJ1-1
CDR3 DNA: TGCGCCAGCAGCCTCCGGGGGGTGGTGAACACTGAAGCTTTCTTT
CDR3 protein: CASSLRGVVNTEAFF

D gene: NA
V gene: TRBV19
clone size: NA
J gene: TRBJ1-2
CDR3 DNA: TGTGCCAGTAGTATAGATCGCTCAGGGGATGGTTTTTATGGCTACACCTTC
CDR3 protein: CASSIDRSGDGFYGYTF

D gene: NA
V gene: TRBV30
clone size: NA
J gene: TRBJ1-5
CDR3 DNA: TGTGCCTGGAGCCCAGGGGAGAGTGGTCAGCCCCAGCATTTT
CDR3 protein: CAWSPGESGQPQHF

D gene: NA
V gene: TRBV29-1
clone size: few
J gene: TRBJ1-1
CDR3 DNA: TGCAGCGTTGAACGGGGAGGAGAGGGCACTGAAGCTTTCTTT
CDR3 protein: CSVERGGEGTEAFF

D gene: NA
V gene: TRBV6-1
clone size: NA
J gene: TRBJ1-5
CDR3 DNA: TGTGCCAGCAGTTTCACAGGTGACAATCAGCCCCAGCATTTT
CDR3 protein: CASSFTGDNQPQHF

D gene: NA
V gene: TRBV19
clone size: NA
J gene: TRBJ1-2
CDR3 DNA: TGTGCCAGTAGTATAGGGACATACAACTATGGCTACACCTTC
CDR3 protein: CASSIGTYNYGYTF

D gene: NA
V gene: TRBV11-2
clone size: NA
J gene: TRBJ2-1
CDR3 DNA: TGTGCCAGCAGCTTGTCCCTAGGAAGTTTTGGTGAGCAGTTCTTC
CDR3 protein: CASSLSLGSFGEQFF

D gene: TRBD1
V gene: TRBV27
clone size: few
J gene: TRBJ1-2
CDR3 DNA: TGTGCCAGCAGTTTTAGGGGGCCGTTTGGCTACACCTTC
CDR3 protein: CASSFRGPFGYTF

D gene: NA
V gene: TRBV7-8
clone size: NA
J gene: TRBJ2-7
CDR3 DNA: TGTGCCAGCAGCCCGGGACACCCCCCCTACGAGCAGTACTTC
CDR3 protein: CASSPGHPPYEQYF

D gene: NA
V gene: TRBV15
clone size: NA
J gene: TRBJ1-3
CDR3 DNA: TGTGCCTCAGGATTCACTGGAAACACCATATATTTT
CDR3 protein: CASGFTGNTIYF

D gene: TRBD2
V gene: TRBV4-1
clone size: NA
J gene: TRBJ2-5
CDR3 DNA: TGCGCCAGCAGCCAACAGGGACTAGCGGGAGCGCAGACCCAGTACTTC
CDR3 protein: CASSQQGLAGAQTQYF

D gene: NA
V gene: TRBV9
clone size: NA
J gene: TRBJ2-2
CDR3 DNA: TGTGCCAGCAGCGGAGGGGTGGAGGGGAGTACCGGGGAGCTGTTTTTT
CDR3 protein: CASSGGVEGSTGELFF

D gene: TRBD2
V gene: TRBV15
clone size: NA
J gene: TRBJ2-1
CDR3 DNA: TGTGCCACCAGCAGAGTTAGAGCGGGGGTGGATGAGCAGTTCTTC
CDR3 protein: CATSRVRAGVDEQFF

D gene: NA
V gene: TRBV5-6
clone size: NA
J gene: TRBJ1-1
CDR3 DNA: TGTGCCAGCAGCCGTACAGGGCTGGACACTGAAGCTTTCTTT
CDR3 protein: CASSRTGLDTEAFF

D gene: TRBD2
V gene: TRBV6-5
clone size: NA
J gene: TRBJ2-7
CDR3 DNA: TGTGCCAGCAGTTACTCGACGGGGGGCTACGAGCAGTACTTC
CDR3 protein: CASSYSTGGYEQYF

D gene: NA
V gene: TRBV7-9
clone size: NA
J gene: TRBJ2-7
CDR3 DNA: TGTGCCAGCAGCTTAGAGGGGAAGCTTGGTCTCGCCGCCTACGAGCAGTACTTC
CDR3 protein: CASSLEGKLGLAAYEQYF

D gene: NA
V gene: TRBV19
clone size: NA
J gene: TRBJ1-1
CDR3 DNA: TGTGCCAGTAGCACTAATTGGGGGGACGCCAACACTGAAGCTTTCTTT
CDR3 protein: CASSTNWGDANTEAFF

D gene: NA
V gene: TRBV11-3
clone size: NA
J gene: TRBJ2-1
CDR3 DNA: TGTGCCAGCAGCTTAGGCCTCGTAGGGGGTGAGCAGTTCTTC
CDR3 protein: CASSLGLVGGEQFF

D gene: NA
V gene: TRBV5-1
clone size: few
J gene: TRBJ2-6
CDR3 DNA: TGCGCCAGCAGCTTGAACGGTTACGTCCTGACTTTC
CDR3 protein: CASSLNGYVLTF

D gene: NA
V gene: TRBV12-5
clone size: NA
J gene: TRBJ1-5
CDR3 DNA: TGTGCTAGTGCGCTAGGAGGAGATAATCAGCCCCAGCATTTT
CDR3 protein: CASALGGDNQPQHF

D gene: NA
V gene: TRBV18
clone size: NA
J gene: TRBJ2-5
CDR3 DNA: TGTGCCAGCTCACCACGTTTAGGGTCTAGATGGGAGGTTCGAGAGACCCAGTACTTC
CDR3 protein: CASSPRLGSRWEVRETQYF

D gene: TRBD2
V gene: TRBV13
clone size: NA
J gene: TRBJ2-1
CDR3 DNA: TGTGCCAGCAGCTTAGCGTCCCTAGCGGTCCACAATGAGCAGTTCTTC
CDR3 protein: CASSLASLAVHNEQFF

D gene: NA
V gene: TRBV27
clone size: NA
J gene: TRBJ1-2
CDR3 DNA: TGTGCCAGCAGTTTGACCCAGACAGTTAACTATGGCTACACCTTC
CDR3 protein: CASSLTQTVNYGYTF

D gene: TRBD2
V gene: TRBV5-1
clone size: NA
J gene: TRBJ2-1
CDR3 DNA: TGCGCCAGCAGCACTGTTCTAGCGGGGGGATCGAGCTCCTACAATGAGCAGTTCTTC
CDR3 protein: CASSTVLAGGSSSYNEQFF

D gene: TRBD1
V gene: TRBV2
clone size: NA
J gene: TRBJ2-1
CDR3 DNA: TGTGCCAGCAGTGTGCAGGGGGCAAACAATGAGCAGTTCTTC
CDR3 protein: CASSVQGANNEQFF

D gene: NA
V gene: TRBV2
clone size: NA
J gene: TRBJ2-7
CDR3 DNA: TGTGCCAGCAGTGAGGAGTCACTCTACGAGCAGTACTTC
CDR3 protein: CASSEESLYEQYF

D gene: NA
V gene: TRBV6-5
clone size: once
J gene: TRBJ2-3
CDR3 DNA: TGTGCCAGCAGTTACGCAGGGGATAGGACAGATACGCAGTATTTT
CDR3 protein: CASSYAGDRTDTQYF

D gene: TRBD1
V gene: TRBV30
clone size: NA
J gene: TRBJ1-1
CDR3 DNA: TGTGCCTGGGGGACAGGGGGCCAATTGTCTGAAGCTTTCTTT
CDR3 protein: CAWGTGGQLSEAFF

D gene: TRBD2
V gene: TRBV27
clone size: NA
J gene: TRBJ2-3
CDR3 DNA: TGTGCCAGCAGTTTATTTGCTCCACACGGGACTAGCGGGAGCCCAGATACGCAGTATTTT
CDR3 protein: CASSLFAPHGTSGSPDTQYF

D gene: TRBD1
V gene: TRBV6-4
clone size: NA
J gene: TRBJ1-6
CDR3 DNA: TGTGCCAGCAGCCCCGGGACAGGGAAAAATTCACCCCTCCACTTT
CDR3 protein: CASSPGTGKNSPLHF

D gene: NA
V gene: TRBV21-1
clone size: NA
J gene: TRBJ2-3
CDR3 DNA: TGTGCCAGCGAGACAGGGTATTTAGATACGCAGTATTTT
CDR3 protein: CASETGYLDTQYF

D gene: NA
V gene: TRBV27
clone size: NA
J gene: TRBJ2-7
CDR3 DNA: TGTGCCAGCGGGGCAGGTGACTACGAGCAGTACTTC
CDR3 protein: CASGAGDYEQYF

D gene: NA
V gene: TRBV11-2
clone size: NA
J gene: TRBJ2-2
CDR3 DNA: TGTGCCAGCAGCTTAACGGGGGAGGAGACCGGGGAGCTGTTTTTT
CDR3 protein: CASSLTGEETGELFF

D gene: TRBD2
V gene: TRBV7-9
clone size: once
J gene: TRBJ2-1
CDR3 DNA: TGTGCCAGCACAAAGCTAGCGGGGGTCACAAGCTCCTACAATGAGCAGTTCTTC
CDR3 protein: CASTKLAGVTSSYNEQFF

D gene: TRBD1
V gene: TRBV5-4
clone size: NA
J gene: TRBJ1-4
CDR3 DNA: TGTGCCAGCAGCTTTGACAGGGGTTCGGAAAAACTGTTTTTT
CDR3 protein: CASSFDRGSEKLFF

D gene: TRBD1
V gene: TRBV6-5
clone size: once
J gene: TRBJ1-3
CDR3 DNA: TGTGCCAGCAGACGTACAGGGGATCGTGGAAACACCATATATTTT
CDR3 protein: CASRRTGDRGNTIYF

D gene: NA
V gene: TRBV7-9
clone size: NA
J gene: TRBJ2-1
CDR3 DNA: TGTGCCAGCAGCTTAGTCCGGGGGGAGCAGTTCTTC
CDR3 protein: CASSLVRGEQFF

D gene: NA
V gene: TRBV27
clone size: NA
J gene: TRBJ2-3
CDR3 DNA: TGTGCCAGCAGTCTAATATCCTCGACAGATACGCAGTATTTT
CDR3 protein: CASSLISSTDTQYF

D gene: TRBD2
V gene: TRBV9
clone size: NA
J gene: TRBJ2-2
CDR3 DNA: TGTGCCAGCAGCGGAGAGACTAGCGGCACCGGGGAGCTGTTTTTT
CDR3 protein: CASSGETSGTGELFF

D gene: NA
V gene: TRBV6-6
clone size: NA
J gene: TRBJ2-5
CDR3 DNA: TGTGCCAGCAGTTTCCAGAATTCTCAAGAGACCCAGTACTTC
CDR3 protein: CASSFQNSQETQYF

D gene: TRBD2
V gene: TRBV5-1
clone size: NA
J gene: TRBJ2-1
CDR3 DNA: TGCGCCAGCAGCCAACTAGCGGATCTCGAGCAGTTCTTC
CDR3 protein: CASSQLADLEQFF

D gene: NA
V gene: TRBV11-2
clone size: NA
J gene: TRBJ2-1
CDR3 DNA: TGTGCCAGCAGCTTAAAACCCAGCTCCTACAATGAGCAGTTCTTC
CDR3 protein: CASSLKPSSYNEQFF